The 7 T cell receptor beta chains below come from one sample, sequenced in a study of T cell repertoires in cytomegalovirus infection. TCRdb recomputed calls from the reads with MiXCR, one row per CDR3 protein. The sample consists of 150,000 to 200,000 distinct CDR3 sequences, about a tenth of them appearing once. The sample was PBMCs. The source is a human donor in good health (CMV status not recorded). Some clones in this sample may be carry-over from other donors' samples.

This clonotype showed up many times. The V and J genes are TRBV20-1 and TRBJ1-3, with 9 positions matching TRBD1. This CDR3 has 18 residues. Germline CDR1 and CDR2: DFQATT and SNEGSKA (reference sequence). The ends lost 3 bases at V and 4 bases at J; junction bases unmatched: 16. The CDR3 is CSASRADRGPLSGNTIYF. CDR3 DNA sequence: TGCAGTGCTAGCCGTGCGGACAGGGGACCTCTTAGCGGAAACACCATATATTTT.

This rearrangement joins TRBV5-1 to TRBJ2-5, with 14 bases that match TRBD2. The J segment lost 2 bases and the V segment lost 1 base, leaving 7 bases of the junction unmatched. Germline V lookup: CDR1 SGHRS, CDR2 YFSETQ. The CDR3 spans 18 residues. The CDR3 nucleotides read TGCGCCAGCAGCTTGATTACGGGACTAGCGGGGGAGCAAGAGACCCAGTACTTC. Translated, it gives CASSLITGLAGEQETQYF.

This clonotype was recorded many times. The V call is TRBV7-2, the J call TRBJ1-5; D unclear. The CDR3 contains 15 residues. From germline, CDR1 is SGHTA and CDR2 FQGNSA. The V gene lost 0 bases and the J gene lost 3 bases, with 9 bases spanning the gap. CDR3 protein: CASSLAVRNNQPQHF. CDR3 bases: TGTGCCAGCAGCTTAGCGGTCAGAAACAATCAGCCCCAGCATTTT.

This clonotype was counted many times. In nucleotides, the CDR3 is TGTGCCAGCAGTCCCGGGACTGGCTACGAGCAGTACTTC. Protein sequence: CASSPGTGYEQYF. The chain carries TRBV7-2 and TRBJ2-7, with a weak D call TRBD2 (6 bases). The CDR3 length is 13 residues. Germline V gene lookup returns CDR1 SGHTA and CDR2 FQGNSA. Trimming pared 6 bases from V and 3 bases from J, leaving 12 bases between.

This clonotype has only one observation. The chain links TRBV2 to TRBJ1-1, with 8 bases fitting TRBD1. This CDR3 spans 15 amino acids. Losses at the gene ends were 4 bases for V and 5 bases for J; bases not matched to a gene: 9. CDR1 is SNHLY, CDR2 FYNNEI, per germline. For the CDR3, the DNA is TGTGCCAGCAGTGGGGGACAGGCCCGGGGGACTGAAGCTTTCTTT. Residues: CASSGGQARGTEAFF.

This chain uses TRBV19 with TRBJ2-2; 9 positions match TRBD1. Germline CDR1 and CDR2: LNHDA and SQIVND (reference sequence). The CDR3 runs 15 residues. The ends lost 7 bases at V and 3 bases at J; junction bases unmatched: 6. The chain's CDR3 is CASNPRQGDTGELFF. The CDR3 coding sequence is TGTGCCAGTAATCCACGACAGGGGGACACCGGGGAGCTGTTTTTT.

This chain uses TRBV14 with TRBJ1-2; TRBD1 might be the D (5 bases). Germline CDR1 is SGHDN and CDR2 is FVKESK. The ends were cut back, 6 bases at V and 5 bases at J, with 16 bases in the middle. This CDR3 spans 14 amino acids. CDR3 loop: CASSPGRSTYGYTF. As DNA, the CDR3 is TGTGCCAGCAGTCCGGGACGGAGCACGTATGGCTACACCTTC.